This T cell receptor (beta chain) derives from a study of identical twins. The CDR3 spans 15 residues. The V segment lost 1 base and the J segment 7 bases; nucleotides outside the gene matches: 6. Germline assignment: CDR1 SQVTM and CDR2 ANQGSEA. General study results and limits: There is a chance that invariant MAIT and iNKT cells partially muddied zero-insertion analyses. Twins' excess sharing was less marked for out-of-frame beta sequences. Out-of-frame TCR alpha sharing observed in monozygotic twins exceeded model estimates.

This clonotype was counted only a few times. The antigen remains unidentified. TCRdb redid the calling of the 5' RACE reads with MiXCR, one entry per CDR3 protein. The data contain 420,000 or so distinct CDR3 sequences, 15% to 20% of them seen just once; the ten biggest clones take up more than 10%. Sequencing was carried out using naive T cells sorted from blood. This sequence joins TRBV29-1 and TRBJ2-1; 11 bases fit TRBD2. The sequence was collected from a man over 45 in good health. The CDR3 DNA follows: TGCAGCGTTGAAGTAATGACTAGCGGGGTTAATGAGCAGTTCTTC. Encoded protein: CSVEVMTSGVNEQFF.